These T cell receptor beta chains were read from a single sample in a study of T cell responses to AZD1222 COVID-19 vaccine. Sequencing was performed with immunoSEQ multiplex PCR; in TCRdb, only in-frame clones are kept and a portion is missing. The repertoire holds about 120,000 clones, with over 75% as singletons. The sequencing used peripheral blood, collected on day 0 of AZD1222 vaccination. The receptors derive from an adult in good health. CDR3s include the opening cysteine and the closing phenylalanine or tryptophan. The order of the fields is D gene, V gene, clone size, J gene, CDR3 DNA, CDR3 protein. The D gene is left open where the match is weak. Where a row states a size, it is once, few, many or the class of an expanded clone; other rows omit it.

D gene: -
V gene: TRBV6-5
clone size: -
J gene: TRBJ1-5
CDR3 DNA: TGTGCCAGCAGCTTGGACTGGGGAGGCAATCAGCCCCAGCATTTT
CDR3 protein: CASSLDWGGNQPQHF

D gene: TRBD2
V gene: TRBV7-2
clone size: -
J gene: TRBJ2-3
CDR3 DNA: TGTGCCAGCAGCTACGGACTAGCCACAGATACGCAGTATTTT
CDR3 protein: CASSYGLATDTQYF

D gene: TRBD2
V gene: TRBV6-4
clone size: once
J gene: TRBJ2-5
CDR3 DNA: TGTGCCAGCAGTGACTCGAAGGGACTAAAAGAGACCCAGTACTTC
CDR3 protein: CASSDSKGLKETQYF

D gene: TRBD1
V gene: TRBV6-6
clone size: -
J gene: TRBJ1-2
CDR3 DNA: TGTGCCAGCAGTTACTCCACCTCCGGGACAGGGTATGGCTACACCTTC
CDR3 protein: CASSYSTSGTGYGYTF

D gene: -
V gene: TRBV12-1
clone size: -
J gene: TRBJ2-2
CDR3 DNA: TGTGCCAGCAGCGGGGGCCTTACCGGGGAGCTGTTTTTT
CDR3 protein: CASSGGLTGELFF

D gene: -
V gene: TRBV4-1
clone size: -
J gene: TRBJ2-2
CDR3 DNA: TGCGCCAGCAGCACCGGAGGGGCGCCCGGGGAGCTGTTTTTT
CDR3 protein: CASSTGGAPGELFF

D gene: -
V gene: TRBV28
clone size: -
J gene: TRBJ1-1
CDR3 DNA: TGTGCCAGCACCTTGGGACTCTGGAACACTGAAGCTTTCTTT
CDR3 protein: CASTLGLWNTEAFF

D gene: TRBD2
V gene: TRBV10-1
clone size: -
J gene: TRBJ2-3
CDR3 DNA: TGCGCCAGCAGTGCGCGGGGGATCCCAGATACGCAGTATTTT
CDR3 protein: CASSARGIPDTQYF

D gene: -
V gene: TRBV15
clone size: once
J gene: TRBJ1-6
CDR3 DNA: TGTGCCACCAGCAAACGGCCGGTGGGATCATATAATTCACCCCTCCACTTT
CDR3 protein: CATSKRPVGSYNSPLHF

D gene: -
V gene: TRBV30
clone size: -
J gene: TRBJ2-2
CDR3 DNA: TGTGCCTGGAGTGTAAGCGAGACCGGGGAGCTGTTTTTT
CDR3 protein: CAWSVSETGELFF

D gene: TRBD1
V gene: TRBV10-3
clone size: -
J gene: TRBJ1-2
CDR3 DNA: TGTGCCATCAGTCCCGGGACAGGGAACTATGGCTACACCTTC
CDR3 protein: CAISPGTGNYGYTF

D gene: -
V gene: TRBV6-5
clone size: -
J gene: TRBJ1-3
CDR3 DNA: TGTGCCAGCAGGTCGTTGGGGTCAGGAAACACCATATATTTT
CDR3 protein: CASRSLGSGNTIYF

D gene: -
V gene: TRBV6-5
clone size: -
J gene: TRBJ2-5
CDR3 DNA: TGTGCCAGCAGCGTTGGGGCGGCACAAGAGACCCAGTACTTC
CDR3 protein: CASSVGAAQETQYF

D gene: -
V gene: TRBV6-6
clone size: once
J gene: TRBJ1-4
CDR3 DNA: TGTGCCAGCAGTTACTCGACGGGGTTGGGTGAAAAACTGTTTTTT
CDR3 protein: CASSYSTGLGEKLFF

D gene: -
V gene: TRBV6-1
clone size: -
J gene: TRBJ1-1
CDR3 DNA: TGTGCCAGCAGTGAACATTTTACTGAAGCTTTCTTT
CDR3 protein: CASSEHFTEAFF

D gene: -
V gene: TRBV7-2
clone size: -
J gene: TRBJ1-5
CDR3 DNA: TGTGCCAGCAGCTTAGGGGTAGGCAATCAGCCCCAGCATTTT
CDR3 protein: CASSLGVGNQPQHF

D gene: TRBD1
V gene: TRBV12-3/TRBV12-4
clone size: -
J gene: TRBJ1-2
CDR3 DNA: TGTGCCAGCGCCCGGGACAGGGGAGGCTACACCTTC
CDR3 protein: CASARDRGGYTF

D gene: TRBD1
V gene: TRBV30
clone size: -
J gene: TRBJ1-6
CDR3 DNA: TGTGCCTGGAGGGTAGACAGGGGGGCTTCACCCCTCCACTTT
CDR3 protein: CAWRVDRGASPLHF

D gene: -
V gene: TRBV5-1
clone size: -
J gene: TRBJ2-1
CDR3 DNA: TGCGCCAGCAGCCAACAACTAGCCGGAAGCTCCTACAATGAGCAGTTCTTC
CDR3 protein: CASSQQLAGSSYNEQFF

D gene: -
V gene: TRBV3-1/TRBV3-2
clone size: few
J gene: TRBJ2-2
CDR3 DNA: TGTGCCAGCAGCCAAGGAGTTAGAGCTAAAAGCACCGGGGAGCTGTTTTTT
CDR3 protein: CASSQGVRAKSTGELFF

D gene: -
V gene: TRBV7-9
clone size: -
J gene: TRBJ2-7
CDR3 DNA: TGTGCCAGCAGCCCAGTTACAGACTACGAGCAGTACTTC
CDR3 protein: CASSPVTDYEQYF

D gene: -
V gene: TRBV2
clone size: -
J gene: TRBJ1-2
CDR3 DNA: TGTGCCAGCAGTGAAAGAACGACATTACATGGCTACACCTTC
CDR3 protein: CASSERTTLHGYTF

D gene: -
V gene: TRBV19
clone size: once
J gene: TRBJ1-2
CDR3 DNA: TGTGCCAGTAGTGAGCTGGGAAAGGTTGGGGAAAATGGCTACACCTTC
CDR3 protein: CASSELGKVGENGYTF

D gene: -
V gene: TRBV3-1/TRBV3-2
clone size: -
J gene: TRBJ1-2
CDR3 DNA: TGTGCCAGCAGCCAAGGGATGACTTCCAACTATGGCTACACCTTC
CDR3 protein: CASSQGMTSNYGYTF

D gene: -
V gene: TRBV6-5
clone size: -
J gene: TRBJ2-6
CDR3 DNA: TGTGCCAGCAGTTACTCAGACAGAGGGGCCAACGTCCTGACTTTC
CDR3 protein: CASSYSDRGANVLTF

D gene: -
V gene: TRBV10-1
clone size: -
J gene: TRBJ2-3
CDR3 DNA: TGCGCCACCCCTAGGAGGTCCCCAGATACGCAGTATTTT
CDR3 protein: CATPRRSPDTQYF

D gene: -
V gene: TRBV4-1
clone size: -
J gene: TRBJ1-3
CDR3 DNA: TGCGCCAGCAGCGTAGGGGCTGGAAACACCATATATTTT
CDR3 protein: CASSVGAGNTIYF

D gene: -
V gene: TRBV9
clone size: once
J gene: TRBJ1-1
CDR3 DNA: TGTGCCAGCAGCGTAGGTCGGTTACAGAACACTGAAGCTTTCTTT
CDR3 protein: CASSVGRLQNTEAFF

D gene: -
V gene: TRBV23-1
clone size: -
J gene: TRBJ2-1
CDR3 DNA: TGCGCCAGCAGTCAATCGGGGGACCCCAATGAGCAGTTCTTC
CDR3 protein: CASSQSGDPNEQFF

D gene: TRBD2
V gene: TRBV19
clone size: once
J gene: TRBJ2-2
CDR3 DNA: TGTGCCAGTACCCTCGGGACTAGGTGGCCCGGGGAGCTGTTTTTT
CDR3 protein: CASTLGTRWPGELFF

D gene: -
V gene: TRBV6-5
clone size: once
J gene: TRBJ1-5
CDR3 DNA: TGTGCCAGCGTAGGTGGAGGATTCGCCCAGCATTTT
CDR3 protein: CASVGGGFAQHF

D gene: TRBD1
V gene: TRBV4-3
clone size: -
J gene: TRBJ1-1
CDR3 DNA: TGCGCCAGCAGCCAAGGCACAGGGGCCAGTACTGAAGCTTTCTTT
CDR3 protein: CASSQGTGASTEAFF

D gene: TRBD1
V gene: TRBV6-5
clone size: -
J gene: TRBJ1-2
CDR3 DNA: TGTGCCAGCAGTCAGACAGGGTACTATGGCTACACCTTC
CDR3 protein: CASSQTGYYGYTF

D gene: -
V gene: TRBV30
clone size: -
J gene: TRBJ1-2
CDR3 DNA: TGTGCCTGGAGTGTACGGACAGTCAATGGCTACACCTTC
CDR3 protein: CAWSVRTVNGYTF

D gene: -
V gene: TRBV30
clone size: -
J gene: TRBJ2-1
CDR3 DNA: TGTGCCGGGGGGTTGGTTCTTGGAGAGCAGTTCTTC
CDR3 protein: CAGGLVLGEQFF

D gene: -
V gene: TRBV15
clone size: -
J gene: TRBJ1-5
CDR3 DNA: TGTGCCACCAGCTTTATAGGGCAGCCCCAGCATTTT
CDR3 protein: CATSFIGQPQHF

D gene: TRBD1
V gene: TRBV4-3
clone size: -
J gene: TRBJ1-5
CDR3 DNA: TGCGCCAGCAGCCAAAAGACAGGGCCTGCGCCCCAGCATTTT
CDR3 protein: CASSQKTGPAPQHF

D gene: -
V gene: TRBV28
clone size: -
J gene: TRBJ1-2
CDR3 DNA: TGTGCCAGCAGTAAAACAGTAGGCTATGGCTACACCTTC
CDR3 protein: CASSKTVGYGYTF

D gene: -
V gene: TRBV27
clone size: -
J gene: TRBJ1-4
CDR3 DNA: TGTGCCAGAACAGGGATGGATGAAAAACTGTTTTTT
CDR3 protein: CARTGMDEKLFF

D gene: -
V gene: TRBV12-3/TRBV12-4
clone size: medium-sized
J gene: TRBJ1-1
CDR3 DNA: TGTGCCAGCTTCAGGGGAAGCACTGAAGCTTTCTTT
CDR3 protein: CASFRGSTEAFF

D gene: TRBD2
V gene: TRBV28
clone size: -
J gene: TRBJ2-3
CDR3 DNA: TGTGCCAGCGGCCCCGGGACTAGCGGGGGGGCCGTTGGGACAGATACGCAGTATTTT
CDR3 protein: CASGPGTSGGAVGTDTQYF

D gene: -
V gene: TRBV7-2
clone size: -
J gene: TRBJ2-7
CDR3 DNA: TGTGCCAGCAGCTTAGTCAGGCAGGGAGTTTACGAGCAGTACTTC
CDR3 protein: CASSLVRQGVYEQYF

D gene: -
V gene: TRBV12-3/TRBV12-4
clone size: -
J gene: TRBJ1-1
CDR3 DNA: TGTGCCAGCACCCCCTCTGATTTAGCTTTCTTT
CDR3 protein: CASTPSDLAFF

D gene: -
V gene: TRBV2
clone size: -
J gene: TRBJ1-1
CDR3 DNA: TGTGCCAGCTCCGTACTAAGGGGTGAAGCTTTCTTT
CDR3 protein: CASSVLRGEAFF

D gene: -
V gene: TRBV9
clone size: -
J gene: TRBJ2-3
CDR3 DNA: TGTGCCAGCAGCGTAGGGGGCGCATATACGCAGTATTTT
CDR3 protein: CASSVGGAYTQYF

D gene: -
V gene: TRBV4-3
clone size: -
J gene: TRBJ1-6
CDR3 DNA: TGCGCCAGCAGCCAAGAGATAGGGCAGGGAGAGACACCCCTCCACTTT
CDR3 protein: CASSQEIGQGETPLHF

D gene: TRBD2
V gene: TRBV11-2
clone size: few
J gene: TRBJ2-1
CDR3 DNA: TGTGCCAGCAGCGCGGGGGGATCCCACAATGAGCAGTTCTTC
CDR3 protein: CASSAGGSHNEQFF

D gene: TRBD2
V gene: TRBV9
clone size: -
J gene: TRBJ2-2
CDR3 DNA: TGTGCCAGCAGCGGGGGAGGGGACACCGGGGAGCTGTTTTTT
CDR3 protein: CASSGGGDTGELFF